One sample yielded the 3 T cell receptor delta chains listed below, sequenced in a study of γδ T cells in repeated Plasmodium falciparum infection. Flow sorting of PBMC yielded separate Vgamma9/Vdelta2+ and Vdelta2-negative gammadelta T cell populations for bulk repertoire analysis. With CATT, TCRdb re-called clones from the multiplex PCR reads. The sample lists 50,000 to 55,000 delta-chain clones; around 2% were seen once. The sequencing sample was made of gamma-delta T cells from blood. The receptors derive from a pool of human donors (malaria-infected and uninfected, not separated).

In its sample, this clone was seen a few times. TCRdb records a much larger clone's protein for this DNA, with a difference at residue 9 that likely arises from a read error; the protein given is the translation of the DNA. The V call is TRDV1, the J call TRDJ1, with TRDD3 as a possible D gene (5 bases). TCRdb offers no J gene call, so here the DNA was matched to germline to obtain one. Trimming removed 3 bases from V and 4 bases from J, with 18 bases in between. The germline V gene has CDR1 TSWWSYY and CDR2 QGS. The CDR3 totals 16 residues. The DNA for the CDR3 is TGTGCTCTTGGGGAGCTCCGTTGGGAGATACTCGATAAACTCATCTTT. Amino acids: CALGELRWEILDKLIF.

There are a few counts of this clone. Since a far larger clone is one base different, this is likely a read error. Additional DNA sequences in this sample encode the identical CDR3. There is no J gene call, but TRDV1 is given as the V gene; TRDD3, the D gene given by the table, was not confirmed from the DNA. The CDR3 is made up of 23 amino acids. Germline CDR1 is TSWWSYY and CDR2 is QGS. The CDR3 is CALGVPSIPFHSTGGRAQDKLIF. DNA for the CDR3: TGTGCTCTTGGGGTTCCGTCTATTCCCTTCCACAGTACTGGGGGGCGAGCCCAGGATAAACTTATCTTT.

This clone was observed a few times. The mismatch at residue 14 between this DNA's translation and the TCRdb protein of a much larger clone likely reflects a read error; the protein shown is translated from the DNA. This chain joins TRDV3 and TRDJ1; tentatively, D is TRDD3 (5 bases). The J gene was missing in TCRdb and was found by matching the end of the DNA to germline. Germline CDR1 and CDR2: TVYSNPD and GDNSRS (reference sequence). CDR3 size: 17 residues. This chain's CDR3 is CAFNLGTYSTGRDELIF. The CDR3, as DNA: TGTGCCTTTAACCTAGGTACGTACAGTACTGGTCGCGATGAACTCATCTTT.